One sample yielded the 20 T cell receptor beta chains listed below, sequenced in a study of early T cells in non-severe SARS-CoV-2 infection. From the 5' RACE reads, TCRdb called clonotypes with MiXCR, one entry per CDR3 protein. The sample carries 100,000 to 130,000 distinct CDR3 sequences, approximately 12% recorded once. Input material: whole blood. The receptors derive from an adult who was a healthcare worker with PCR-confirmed SARS-CoV-2 infection or an uninfected control (not recorded which).

This clonotype was counted ten times or more. The rearrangement joins TRBV6-1 to TRBJ1-1; 9 positions agree with TRBD1. The V segment lost 1 base and the J segment 6 bases; nucleotides outside the gene matches: 6. There are 15 residues in the CDR3. Looked up from germline, CDR1 is MNHNS and CDR2 is SASEGT. Written as DNA, the CDR3 is TGTGCCAGCAGTGAAGGGGACAGGGAGTCGGCTGAAGCTTTCTTT. Encoded protein: CASSEGDRESAEAFF.

The table lists this clonotype with many counts. The gene calls are TRBV20-1 and TRBJ1-5, with D perhaps matching TRBD1 (6 bases). Germline lookup yields CDR1 DFQATT and CDR2 SNEGSKA (reference sequence). V was shortened by 3 bases and J by 0 bases, with 12 bases between the two germline ends. CDR3 length: 15 residues. CDR3 protein: CSASIGGYSNQPQHF. CDR3 DNA sequence: TGCAGTGCTAGTATAGGGGGATATAGCAATCAGCCCCAGCATTTT.

The CDR3 DNA sequence: TGCAGTGCCCGACAGGGAGAAACAGATACGCAGTATTTT. Its protein product is CSARQGETDTQYF. The gene calls are TRBV20-1 and TRBJ2-3, with TRBD1 identical over 7 bases. J was trimmed by 3 bases and V by 6 bases; bases with no gene match: 6. The CDR3 runs 13 residues. CDR1 and CDR2 from the germline V gene are DFQATT and SNEGSKA (reference sequence).

The chain joins TRBV4-1 to TRBJ2-7; perhaps TRBD2 as D (6 bases). The CDR3 runs to 15 residues. Germline CDR1 MGHRA, CDR2 YSYEKL. V lost 0 bases and J lost 3, with 12 bases in between. CDR3 sequence reads: CASSQDYPGVYEQYF. The DNA of the CDR3 is TGCGCCAGCAGCCAAGATTATCCGGGGGTCTACGAGCAGTACTTC.

This clonotype was detected many times. DNA of the CDR3: TGTGCCAGCAGCTTAAGCGCCAGGCCTAGCGAGCAGTACTTC. This encodes CASSLSARPSEQYF. The chain combines TRBV7-2 with TRBJ2-7, with D uncertain. CDR1 and CDR2 from the germline V gene are SGHTA and FQGNSA. With 2 bases removed from V and 6 bases from J, the gap between germline ends came to 14 bases. This CDR3 contains 14 residues.

This clonotype was picked up many times. The chain recombines TRBV12-3 or TRBV12-4 with TRBJ2-1; D is unresolved. This CDR3 has 11 amino acids. The ends were cut back, 10 bases at V and 5 bases at J, with 9 bases in the middle. The CDR3 sequence is CANRWNNEQFF. In DNA form, the CDR3 reads TGTGCCAACCGATGGAACAATGAGCAGTTCTTC.

This clonotype was counted ten times or more. This chain links TRBV6-2 or TRBV6-3 with TRBJ2-3; D ambiguous. CDR3 length equals 15 residues. CDR1 is MNHEY, CDR2 SVGEGT, per germline. Trimming shortened V by 0 bases and J by 4 bases, and 11 bases separated the two germline ends. The CDR3 DNA is TGTGCCAGCAGTTACTCGGGTGGTGACGCAGATACGCAGTATTTT. Translation gives CASSYSGGDADTQYF.

This clonotype occurred a few times. Here the CDR3 reads CASTTGVSETQYF. Written as DNA, the CDR3 is TGTGCCAGCACCACAGGGGTTTCGGAGACCCAGTACTTC. The chain links TRBV21-1 to TRBJ2-5; the D call of TRBD1 is as the table states it, not checked on the DNA. TRBV21-1 is noted as a pseudogene. This CDR3 region has 13 residues.

The V gene is TRBV7-6, the J gene TRBJ2-7, with D unresolved. Germline lookup yields CDR1 SGHVS and CDR2 FNYEAQ. Trimming stripped 1 base from V and 2 bases from J, with 12 bases between. The length of the CDR3 is 15 residues. CDR3 DNA sequence: TGTGCCAGCAGCTTAGGGGGTATCCTGGCCTACGAGCAGTACTTC. It is translated as CASSLGGILAYEQYF.

The table lists this clonotype with many counts. The rearrangement links TRBV25-1 to TRBJ2-1, with a weak D call TRBD2 (7 bases). Germline V CDR1 and CDR2: MGHDK, SYGVNS. V was shortened by 0 bases and J by 4 bases, with 16 bases between the two germline ends. The length of the CDR3 is 17 residues. CDR3 region: CASSEYLRGARYNEQFF. CDR3 sequence (DNA): TGTGCCAGCAGTGAATACTTACGGGGGGCGCGGTACAATGAGCAGTTCTTC.

This clonotype has at least ten counts. The rearrangement links TRBV10-1 to TRBJ2-1; 9 bases are shared with TRBD2. Germline V gives CDR1 WNHNN, CDR2 SYGVQD (reference sequence). After removal of 0 bases from V and 5 bases from J, the junction contained 2 bases not matched to a gene. The CDR3 covers 15 residues. The CDR3 spells CASSESGTSHNEQFF. In nucleotides, the CDR3 is TGCGCCAGCAGTGAGTCCGGGACTAGCCACAATGAGCAGTTCTTC.

CDR3 sequence: CSARVSYEQYF. Here the CDR3 DNA reads TGCAGTGCTAGGGTCTCCTACGAGCAGTACTTC. The chain employs TRBV20-1 and TRBJ2-7; no clear D. Germline assignment: CDR1 DFQATT and CDR2 SNEGSKA (reference sequence). The V gene lost 3 bases and the J gene lost 0 bases, with 3 bases spanning the gap. The CDR3 runs 11 residues.

This clonotype was counted a few times. This chain joins TRBV7-2 and TRBJ1-5; D perhaps matches TRBD1 (5 bases). The germline CDR1 and CDR2 sequences are SGHTA and FQGNSA. V lost 5 bases to trimming and J lost 1 base, with 12 bases between them. The CDR3 length is 15 residues. The chain's CDR3 is CASSNQGGSNQPQHF. The CDR3 bases are TGTGCCAGCAGCAACCAGGGAGGGAGCAATCAGCCCCAGCATTTT.

This clonotype was found a few times. The chain combines TRBV12-3 or TRBV12-4 with TRBJ2-7; D gene unclear. Trimming removed 4 bases from V and 0 bases from J, with 13 bases in between. The CDR3 consists of 15 residues. The CDR3 here is CASSSRTESSYEQYF. CDR3 nucleotide sequence: TGTGCCAGCAGTTCCCGGACGGAGAGCTCCTACGAGCAGTACTTC.

This clonotype was recorded a few times. The gene calls are TRBV13 and TRBJ2-7; TRBD2 agrees at 9 bases. V was clipped by 7 bases and J by 3 bases; unmatched bases: 10. The CDR3 runs 15 residues. Germline CDR1 is PRHDT and CDR2 is FYEKMQ (reference sequence). The CDR3 here is CASTTYRLADYEQYF. The CDR3 nucleotides are TGTGCCAGCACCACTTATCGACTAGCGGACTACGAGCAGTACTTC. Full variable domain (rest looked up from reference TRBV13 and TRBJ2-7): AAGVIQSPRHLIKEKRETATLKCYPIPRHDTVYWYQQGPGQDPQFLISFYEKMQSDKGSIPDRFSAQQFSDYHSELNMSSLELGDSALYFCASTTYRLADYEQYFGPGTRLTVT.

This chain connects TRBV20-1 to TRBJ1-1; TRBD1 might be the D (5 bases). The germline V gene encodes CDR1 DFQATT and CDR2 SNEGSKA (reference sequence). Trimming shortened V by 4 bases and J by 5 bases, and 11 bases separated the two germline ends. The CDR3 runs 12 residues. In nucleotides, the CDR3 is TGCAGTGCTAAGACGGGGGGGACTGAAGCTTTCTTT. Encoded protein: CSAKTGGTEAFF.

The sample holds many counts of this clonotype. For the CDR3, the DNA is TGTGCCAGCAGTTTCGGAGTTGGGGCCAACGTCCTGACTTTC. This sequence encodes CASSFGVGANVLTF. J is TRBJ2-6 and V is TRBV12-3 or TRBV12-4; D call uncertain. V gave up 3 bases and J gave up 3 bases, with 6 bases separating them. This CDR3 comprises 14 residues.

The chain links TRBV30 to TRBJ2-7; 10 nucleotides match TRBD1. The CDR3 is made up of 13 amino acids. Germline values: CDR1 GTSNPN, CDR2 SVGIG (reference sequence). The J segment lost 3 bases and the V segment lost 4 bases, leaving 3 bases of the junction unmatched. CDR3 sequence: CAWNRDRGYEQYF. The CDR3 DNA reads as TGTGCCTGGAATCGGGACAGGGGCTACGAGCAGTACTTC.

This clonotype appeared many times. This chain joins TRBV10-3 and TRBJ2-3; D gene uncertain. Germline V CDR1 and CDR2: ENHRY, SYGVKD. This CDR3 contains 11 residues. The V end was cut by 11 bases, the J end by 5 bases, with 11 bases between. This CDR3 reads CAVDIGDTQYF. The CDR3, as DNA: TGTGCCGTAGACATTGGAGATACGCAGTATTTT.

This clonotype has more than one count but fewer than ten. CDR3 sequence reads: CASSVPGQGNTEAFF. In nucleotides, the CDR3 is TGTGCCAGCAGTGTCCCCGGACAAGGGAACACTGAAGCTTTCTTT. The V and J genes are TRBV28 and TRBJ1-1; D may be TRBD1 (5 bases). This CDR3 is built from 15 residues. Trimming left V 5 bases short and J 1 base short, with 14 bases between. Germline V CDR1 and CDR2: MDHEN, SYDVKM.